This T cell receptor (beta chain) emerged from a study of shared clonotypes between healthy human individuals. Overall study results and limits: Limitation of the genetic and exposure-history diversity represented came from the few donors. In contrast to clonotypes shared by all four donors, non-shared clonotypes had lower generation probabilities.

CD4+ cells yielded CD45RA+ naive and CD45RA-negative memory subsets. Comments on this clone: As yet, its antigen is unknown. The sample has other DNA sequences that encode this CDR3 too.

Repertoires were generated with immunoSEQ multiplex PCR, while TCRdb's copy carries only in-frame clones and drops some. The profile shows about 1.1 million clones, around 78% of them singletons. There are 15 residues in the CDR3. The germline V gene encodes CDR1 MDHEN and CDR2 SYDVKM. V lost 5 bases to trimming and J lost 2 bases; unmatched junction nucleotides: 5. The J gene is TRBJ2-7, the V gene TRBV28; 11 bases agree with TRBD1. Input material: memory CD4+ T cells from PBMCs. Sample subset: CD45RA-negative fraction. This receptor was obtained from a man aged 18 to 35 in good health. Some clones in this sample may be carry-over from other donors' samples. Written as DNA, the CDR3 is TGTGCCAGCAGTCTCCCGGGACAGGGGGCCTACGAGCAGTACTTC. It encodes CASSLPGQGAYEQYF.